A selection of T cell receptor beta chains follows, all from one sample in a study of blood T cell repertoires in COVID-19. TCRdb's table, derived via immunoSEQ multiplex PCR, lists solely in-frame clones and lacks some. Among some 80,000 clones, 85% were seen once, and the ten largest hold 9.5% to 13%. The material sequenced was peripheral blood. The receptors stem from a man in his 60s with COVID-19, enrolled during active disease. CDR3s include the opening cysteine and the closing phenylalanine or tryptophan. The D gene is left open where the match is weak. Clone size is not always given. Where it is, it says once, few, many or a class for expanded clones.

J gene | D gene | clone size | V gene | CDR3 DNA | CDR3 protein
TRBJ2-1 | TRBD2 | - | TRBV6-4 | TGTGCCAGCAGTGCACTAGCGGGGACCAATGAGCAGTTCTTC | CASSALAGTNEQFF
TRBJ2-5 | TRBD1 | once | TRBV6-5 | TGTGCCAGCAGTTACTCTGGGGACAGGGGGGAGACCCAGTACTTC | CASSYSGDRGETQYF
TRBJ2-5 | - | - | TRBV6-5 | TGTGCCAGCACCGAGGCGGGACGGAAAGAGACCCAGTACTTC | CASTEAGRKETQYF
TRBJ2-3 | TRBD2 | - | TRBV20-1 | TGCAGTGCTAGTACTAGCGGGAGCACAGATACGCAGTATTTT | CSASTSGSTDTQYF
TRBJ1-5 | - | - | TRBV5-1 | TGCGCCAGCAGCTTGGGGGGGCATGGGCAGCCCCAGCATTTT | CASSLGGHGQPQHF
TRBJ1-6 | TRBD1 | - | TRBV5-4 | TGTGCCAGCAGCTCGGGACAGGGGAATAATTCACCCCTCCACTTT | CASSSGQGNNSPLHF
TRBJ1-1 | - | - | TRBV19 | TGTGCCAGTAGCCAACAGGTGAACACTGAAGCTTTCTTT | CASSQQVNTEAFF
TRBJ1-6 | TRBD1 | few | TRBV27 | TGTGCCAGTTCGCAGGGGGCAGATTCACCCCTCCACTTT | CASSQGADSPLHF
TRBJ1-5 | - | once | TRBV6-5 | TGTGCCAGCAGCGGTTCAGGGTTTCAGCCCCAGCATTTT | CASSGSGFQPQHF
TRBJ2-5 | - | - | TRBV7-2 | TGTGCCAGCAGCTTTGGGGGGGGCCGTGGGACCCAGTACTTC | CASSFGGGRGTQYF
TRBJ1-3 | - | few | TRBV18 | TGTGCCAGCTCACCGGGAGGAGCTTACGGAAACACCATATATTTT | CASSPGGAYGNTIYF
TRBJ2-7 | TRBD2 | - | TRBV9 | TGTGCCAGCAGCGTCGCCCTGACTAGCGGCACCTACGAGCAGTACTTC | CASSVALTSGTYEQYF
TRBJ1-6 | - | - | TRBV30 | TGTGCCTGTCGGGGAGGGGGGCTAAATTCACCCCTCCACTTT | CACRGGGLNSPLHF
TRBJ2-1 | TRBD2 | - | TRBV10-3 | TGTGCCATCAGTGGGACTAGCGGGAGCCATGCAAAATACAATGAGCAGTTCTTC | CAISGTSGSHAKYNEQFF
TRBJ1-2 | - | - | TRBV30 | TGTGCCGCGTGGGGCCAACCTTCGAACTATGGCTACACCTTC | CAAWGQPSNYGYTF
TRBJ2-7 | TRBD2 | - | TRBV11-2 | TGTGCCAGCAGCACCTGGAGGGGACTAGCGAACTACGAGCAGTACTTC | CASSTWRGLANYEQYF
TRBJ1-6 | - | - | TRBV7-6 | TGTGCCAGCAGCTTTGATACTCCTAATTCACCCCTCCACTTT | CASSFDTPNSPLHF
TRBJ2-1 | TRBD2 | - | TRBV6-1 | TGTGCCAGCAGTGAAGTCCCCCCAGCGGGAGGCTACAATGAGCAGTTCTTC | CASSEVPPAGGYNEQFF
TRBJ1-1 | TRBD1 | - | TRBV5-1 | TGCGCCAGCAGCCAGCAGGGGGAAACTGAAGCTTTCTTT | CASSQQGETEAFF
TRBJ2-3 | - | - | TRBV11-2 | TGTGCCAGCACCCTCGAGAGGGGGGGAGATACGCAGTATTTT | CASTLERGGDTQYF
TRBJ1-4 | - | few | TRBV19 | TGTGCCAGTAACTCCAGGGGACCCGCTAATGAAAAACTGTTTTTT | CASNSRGPANEKLFF
TRBJ1-6 | TRBD1 | once | TRBV28 | TGTGCCAGCAGTTTACCCGGGGGTCCCGGGACAGGTACACCCCTCCACTTT | CASSLPGGPGTGTPLHF
TRBJ2-2 | TRBD2 | few | TRBV4-1 | TGCGCCAGCAGCCATGGACTAGCGGGAGTGTCTGGGGAGCTGTTTTTT | CASSHGLAGVSGELFF
TRBJ1-5 | - | - | TRBV6-6 | TGTGCCAGCAGTACCACGGGTCGCGATAGCAATCAGCCCCAGCATTTT | CASSTTGRDSNQPQHF
TRBJ1-2 | - | - | TRBV4-1 | TGCGCCAGCAGCCAACCCCTGGGCAGTGAGAAAAAGAGTGGCTACACCTTC | CASSQPLGSEKKSGYTF
TRBJ2-5 | TRBD2 | - | TRBV3-1/TRBV3-2 | TGTGCCAGCAGCCAAGGGCTAGCGGGGGGGCAAGAGACCCAGTACTTC | CASSQGLAGGQETQYF
TRBJ2-2 | - | - | TRBV11-2 | TGTGCCAGCAGTTTAAGGCAGGGCGGATCCGGGGAGCTGTTTTTT | CASSLRQGGSGELFF
TRBJ1-1 | - | - | TRBV6-5 | TGTGCCAGCAGGGAGTGGGTGGGCACTGAAGCTTTCTTT | CASREWVGTEAFF
TRBJ2-1 | TRBD2 | - | TRBV18 | TGTGCCAGCTCACCACCGAGGGCGGGAGGGGGTTACAATGAGCAGTTCTTC | CASSPPRAGGGYNEQFF
TRBJ2-3 | - | - | TRBV7-3 | TGTGCCAGCAGCTACGCCGGGACACTCACAGATACGCAGTATTTT | CASSYAGTLTDTQYF
TRBJ2-3 | TRBD2 | once | TRBV5-1 | TGCGCCAGCAGCGCGTTCGGGGGGGCCCTAGTAACAGATACGCAGTATTTT | CASSAFGGALVTDTQYF
TRBJ2-7 | - | - | TRBV10-3 | TGTGCCATCAGTGTGGGGGGGGGCGCGGGCGGAGTCCACGAGCAGTACTTC | CAISVGGGAGGVHEQYF
TRBJ2-5 | - | once | TRBV9 | TGTGCCAGCAGCGTAGACCTTGCAGGGTTGGAGACCCAGTACTTC | CASSVDLAGLETQYF
TRBJ1-5 | TRBD1 | - | TRBV2 | TGTGCCAGCAGTAGGGGACAGGGAATAAATCAGCCCCAGCATTTT | CASSRGQGINQPQHF